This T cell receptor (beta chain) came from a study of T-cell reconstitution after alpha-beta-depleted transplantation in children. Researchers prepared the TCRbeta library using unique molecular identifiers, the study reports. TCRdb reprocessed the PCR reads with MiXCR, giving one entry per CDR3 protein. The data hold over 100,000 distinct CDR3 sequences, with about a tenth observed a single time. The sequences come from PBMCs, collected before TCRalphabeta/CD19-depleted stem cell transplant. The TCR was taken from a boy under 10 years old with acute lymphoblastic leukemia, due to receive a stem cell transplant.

CDR3 protein: CASFRRTSGPDTQYF. The CDR3 bases are TGTGCCAGCTTCCGCCGGACTAGCGGGCCAGATACGCAGTATTTT. The chain carries TRBV5-6 and TRBJ2-3; TRBD2 matches at 11 bases. Looked up from germline, CDR1 is SGHDT and CDR2 is YYEEEE. V shed 7 bases and J 4 bases; nucleotides not matched to a gene: 8. This CDR3 has 15 amino acids.